This T cell receptor beta chain originates from a study of blood T cell repertoires in COVID-19 (dated by TCRdb to 2018 to 2020). Notes on the research overall: Samples covering the acute and convalescent phases of COVID-19 were provided by collaborators in the United States, Italy and Spain. The repertoires were released in a freely available public database meant as a resource for research on the immune response to SARS-CoV-2. Where available, HLA class I and class II types were obtained from metadata supplied by the sample provider rather than from assay-based typing. The material from the prospective study consisted of cDNA or gDNA derived from T cells, B-cell-depleted T cells, or PBMCs. Subjects who had been exposed to COVID-19, were actively infected with it, or had recovered from it provided the deeply sampled blood TCRbeta repertoires that made up the dataset. A de-identified subject ID, COVID-19 status, age in years and sex were almost always included in the sample metadata. The samples were drawn from two sources: the first 160 participants of the ongoing ImmuneRACE study, and 1,254 subjects contributed by 6 global collaborators.

TCRbeta CDR3 regions were amplified from genomic DNA using the immunoSEQ Assay, a bias-controlled multiplex PCR. The authors' pipeline ran thus. Nucleated cell counts per sample were estimated from amplification of reference gene primers within the assay. Sequence reads were collapsed and filtered to measure the absolute abundance of every unique TCRbeta CDR3 rearrangement. For each sample, productive Simpson clonality was calculated as the square root of Simpson's diversity index over productive rearrangements. TCRdb's version of the immuneACCESS table is confined to in-frame rearrangements and falls short of the full clone set. An unresolved V gene accounts for under half of the shortfall where checked; the remainder is of unknown origin. V, J and clone size reflect that table, while D and trimming were determined from the DNA. The sample profile shows some 40,000 clones; over 85% of them were found once. 0.35% to 0.4% of the sample comes from the top ten.

From its cysteine to its phenylalanine, the CDR3 spans 17 amino acids. The read is trimmed to its CDR3 DNA, 51 bases read in frame from base 1. According to the germline V gene, CDR1 reads SNHLY and CDR2 reads FYNNEI. On this clone: No cognate antigen has been identified for it. The junction differs from germline at one of its ends, possibly a read error.

What the study reported, not specific to this receptor: The quantity of clinical and demographic metadata differed by source and by participant and was supplied without curation.

One collaborating source in Seattle enrolled patients during active infection and followed them longitudinally through the course of disease. The collaborating institutions used their own protocols to collect whole blood in K2EDTA tubes. For TCRbeta analysis, collaborators shipped samples as frozen whole blood, isolated PBMCs, or DNA extracted from either of those sample types. Sequenced sample: peripheral blood. This sequence was found in a middle-aged man with COVID-19, enrolled during active disease. The chain employs TRBV2 and TRBJ1-5, and 9 bases in between align with TRBD1. The DNA sequence follows: TGTGCCAGCAGAAGGACAGGGGACTTTTTTAGCAATCAGCCCCGGCATTTT. It encodes CASRRTGDFFSNQPRHF.